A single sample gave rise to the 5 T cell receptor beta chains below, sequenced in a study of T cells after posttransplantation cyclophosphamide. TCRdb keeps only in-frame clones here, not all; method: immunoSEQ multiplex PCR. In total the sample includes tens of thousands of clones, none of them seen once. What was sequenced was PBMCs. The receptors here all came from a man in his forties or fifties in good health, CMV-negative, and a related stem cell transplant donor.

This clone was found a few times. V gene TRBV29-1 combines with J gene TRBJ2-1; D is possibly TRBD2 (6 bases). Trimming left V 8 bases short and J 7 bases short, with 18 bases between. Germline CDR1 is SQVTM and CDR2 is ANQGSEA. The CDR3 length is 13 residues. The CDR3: CSFSGLGGNEQFF. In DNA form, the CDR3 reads TGCAGCTTTAGCGGTCTTGGCGGGAATGAGCAGTTCTTC.

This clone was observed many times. CDR3: CASNGGQGLWTQYF. The CDR3 DNA is TGTGCCAGCAATGGTGGACAGGGGTTATGGACCCAGTACTTC. The rearrangement links TRBV6-1 to TRBJ2-5; 9 bases line up with TRBD1. The CDR3 runs 14 residues. Unmatched junction bases numbered 10, after V lost 7 bases and J lost 7 bases. The germline V gene has CDR1 MNHNS and CDR2 SASEGT.

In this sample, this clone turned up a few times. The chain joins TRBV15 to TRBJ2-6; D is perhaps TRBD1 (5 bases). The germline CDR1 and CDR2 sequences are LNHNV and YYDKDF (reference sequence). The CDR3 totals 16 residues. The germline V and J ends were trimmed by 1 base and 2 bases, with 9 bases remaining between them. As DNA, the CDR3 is TGTGCCACCAGCAGAGGACAGCTTACTGGGGCCAACGTCCTGACTTTC. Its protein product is CATSRGQLTGANVLTF.

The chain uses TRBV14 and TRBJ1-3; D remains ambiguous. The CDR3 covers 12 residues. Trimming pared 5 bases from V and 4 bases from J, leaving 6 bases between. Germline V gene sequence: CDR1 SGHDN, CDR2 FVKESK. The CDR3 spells CASSSGGNTIYF. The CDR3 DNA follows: TGTGCCAGCAGCAGCGGAGGAAACACCATATATTTT.

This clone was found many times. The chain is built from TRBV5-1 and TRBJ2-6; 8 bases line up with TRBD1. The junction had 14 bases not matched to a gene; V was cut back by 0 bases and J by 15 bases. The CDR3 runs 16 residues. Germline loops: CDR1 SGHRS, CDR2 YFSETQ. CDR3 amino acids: CASSLGERQGAFDLTF. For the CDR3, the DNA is TGCGCCAGCAGCTTGGGGGAAAGGCAGGGGGCTTTTGACCTGACTTTC.